This TCR beta chain was recovered during a study of blood T cell repertoires in COVID-19. Across the whole study: From the United States, Italy and Spain came samples of acute and convalescent COVID-19.

Here immunoSEQ multiplex PCR was the method, and the copy in TCRdb shows in-frame clones only, minus some. The data show around 460,000 clones, roughly 90% seen once. The CDR3 is 13 amino acids. Between the trimmed V and J ends, which lost 0 bases and 4 bases, there was a span of 6 bases. CDR1 and CDR2 (germline): SGHAT, FQNNGV. V usage is TRBV11-2 and J usage is TRBJ1-1; unclear D gene. This TCR was sampled from a man between 18 and 29 years old with COVID-19, enrolled during active disease. Sequencing used peripheral blood. CDR3 sequence: CASSLDSGTEAFF. The CDR3 nucleotides are TGTGCCAGCAGCTTAGATAGCGGCACTGAAGCTTTCTTT. Variable domain in full (rest from reference TRBV11-2 and TRBJ1-1): EAGVAQSPRYKIIEKRQSVAFWCNPISGHATLYWYQQILGQGPKLLIQFQNNGVVDDSQLPKDRFSAERLKGVDSTLKIQPAKLEDSAVYLCASSLDSGTEAFFGQGTRLTVV.